This TCR beta chain came from a study of OX40 agonist ivuxolimab in advanced cancers. Across the study: Dose-escalation patients' cancers were hepatocellular carcinoma, melanoma, renal cell or head and neck cancer.

The germline gives CDR1 SGHNT, CDR2 YYREEE (reference sequence). The CDR3 runs 15 residues. TCRdb's table, derived via immunoSEQ multiplex PCR, lists solely in-frame clones and lacks some. Here the sample spans approximately 40,000 clones, around three quarters being singletons. The study's findings and limits: It was also the case that some nonresponders had low normalized T-cell clonal expansion.

Remarks on this clone: Its antigen remains unidentified.

The receptor was derived from an adult with an advanced solid tumor such as melanoma, head and neck, liver or kidney cancer. The genes are TRBV5-4 and TRBJ2-5; possible D gene TRBD2, 5 bases. Source: CD4+ or CD8+ T cells sorted from blood, taken in a trial of the OX40 agonist ivuxolimab. The CDR3 sequence: CAVAGPGLIQETQYF. DNA of the CDR3: TGTGCAGTGGCGGGCCCCGGCCTAATCCAAGAGACCCAGTACTTC.